This TCR beta chain was profiled in a study of cytomegalovirus exposure and HLA in healthy donors. Germline assignment: CDR1 MNHEY and CDR2 SMNVEV (reference sequence). The V and J ends lost 4 bases and 6 bases, in that order; junction bases with no gene match: 8. There are 14 residues in the CDR3. The method was immunoSEQ multiplex PCR; TCRdb's version includes in-frame clones alone and lacks a portion of them. In the table there are 150,000 or so clones, approximately 86% of which are singletons. The chain is built from TRBV27 and TRBJ2-7; 8 bases align to TRBD1. The TCR originated in a young man in good health and CMV-seropositive. Sequences were obtained from PBMCs. The CDR3 loop reads CASSWGQAMGEQYF. The CDR3 DNA sequence: TGTGCCAGCAGTTGGGGACAGGCAATGGGCGAGCAGTACTTC.